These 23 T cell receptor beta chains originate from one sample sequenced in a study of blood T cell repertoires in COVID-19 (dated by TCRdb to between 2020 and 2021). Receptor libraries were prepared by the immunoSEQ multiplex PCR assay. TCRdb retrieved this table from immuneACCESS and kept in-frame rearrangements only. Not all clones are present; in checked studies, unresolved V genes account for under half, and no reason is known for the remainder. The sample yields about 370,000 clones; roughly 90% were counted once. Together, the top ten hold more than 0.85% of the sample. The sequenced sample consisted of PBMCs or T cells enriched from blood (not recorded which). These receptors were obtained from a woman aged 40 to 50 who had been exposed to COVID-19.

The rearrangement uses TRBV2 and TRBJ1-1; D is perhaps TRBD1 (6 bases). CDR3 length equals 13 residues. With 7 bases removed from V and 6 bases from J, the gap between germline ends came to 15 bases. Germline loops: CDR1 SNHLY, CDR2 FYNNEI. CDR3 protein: CASNRDTKAEAFF. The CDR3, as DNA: TGTGCCAGCAACAGGGACACAAAGGCTGAAGCTTTCTTT.

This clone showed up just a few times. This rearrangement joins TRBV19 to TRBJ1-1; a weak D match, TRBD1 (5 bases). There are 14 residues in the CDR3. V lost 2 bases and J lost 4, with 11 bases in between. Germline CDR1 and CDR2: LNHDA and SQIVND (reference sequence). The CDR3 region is CASSIISGGTEAFF. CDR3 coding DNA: TGTGCCAGTAGTATAATCTCCGGGGGCACTGAAGCTTTCTTT.

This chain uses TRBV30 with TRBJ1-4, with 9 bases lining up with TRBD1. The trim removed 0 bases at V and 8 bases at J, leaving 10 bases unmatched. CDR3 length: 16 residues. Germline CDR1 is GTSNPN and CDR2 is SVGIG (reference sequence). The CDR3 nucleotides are TGTGCCTGGAGTGTACTGACCGGGACAGGGTGGGAAAAACTGTTTTTT. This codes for CAWSVLTGTGWEKLFF. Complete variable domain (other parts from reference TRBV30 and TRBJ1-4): SQTIHQWPATLVQPVGSPLSLECTVEGTSNPNLYWYRQAAGRGLQLLFYSVGIGQISSEVPQNLSASRPQDRQFILSSKKLLLSDSGFYLCAWSVLTGTGWEKLFFGSGTQLSVL.

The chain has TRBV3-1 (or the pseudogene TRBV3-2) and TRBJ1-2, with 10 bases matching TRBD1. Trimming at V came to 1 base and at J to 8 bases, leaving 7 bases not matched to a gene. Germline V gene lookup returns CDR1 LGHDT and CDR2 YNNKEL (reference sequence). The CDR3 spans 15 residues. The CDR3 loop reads CASSQGGTGVSGYTF. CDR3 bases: TGTGCCAGCAGCCAAGGCGGGACAGGGGTGAGCGGCTACACCTTC.

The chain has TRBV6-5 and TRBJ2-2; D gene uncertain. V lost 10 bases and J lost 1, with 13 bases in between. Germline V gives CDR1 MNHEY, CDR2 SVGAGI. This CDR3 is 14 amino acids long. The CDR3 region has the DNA TGTGCCACCCAGAAAAACCGGAACACCGGGGAGCTGTTTTTT. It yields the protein CATQKNRNTGELFF.

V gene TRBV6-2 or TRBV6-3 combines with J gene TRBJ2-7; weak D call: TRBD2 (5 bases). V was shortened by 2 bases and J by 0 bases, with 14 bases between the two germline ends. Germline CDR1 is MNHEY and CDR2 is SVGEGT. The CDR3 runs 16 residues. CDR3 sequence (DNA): TGTGCCAGCAGTTACCAGTCGGGCGGACTCTCCTACGAGCAGTACTTC. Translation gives CASSYQSGGLSYEQYF.

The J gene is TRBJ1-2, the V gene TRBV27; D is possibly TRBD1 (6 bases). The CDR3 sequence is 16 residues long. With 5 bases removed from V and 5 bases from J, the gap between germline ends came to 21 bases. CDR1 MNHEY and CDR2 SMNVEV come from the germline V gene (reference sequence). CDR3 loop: CASSTHLGGARYGYTF. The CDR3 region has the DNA TGTGCCAGCAGTACCCATCTTGGGGGGGCGCGATATGGCTACACCTTC.

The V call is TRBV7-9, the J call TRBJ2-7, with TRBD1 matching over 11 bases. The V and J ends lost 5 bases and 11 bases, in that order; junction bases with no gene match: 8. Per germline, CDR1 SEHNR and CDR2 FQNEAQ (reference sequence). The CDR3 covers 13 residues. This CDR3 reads CASSPLDRGQKYF. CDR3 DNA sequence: TGTGCCAGCAGCCCTCTGGACAGGGGGCAAAAGTACTTC.

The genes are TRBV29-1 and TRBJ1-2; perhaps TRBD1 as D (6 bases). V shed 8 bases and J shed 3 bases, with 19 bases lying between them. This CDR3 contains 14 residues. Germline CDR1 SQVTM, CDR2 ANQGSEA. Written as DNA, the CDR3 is TGCAGCATGGCCTTAGGAGGGGGGGACTATGGCTACACCTTC. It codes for CSMALGGGDYGYTF.

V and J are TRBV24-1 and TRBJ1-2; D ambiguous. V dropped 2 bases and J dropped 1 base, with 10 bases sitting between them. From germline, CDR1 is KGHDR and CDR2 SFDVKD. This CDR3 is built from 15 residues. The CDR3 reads CATSDWAAINYGYTF. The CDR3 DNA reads TGTGCCACCAGTGATTGGGCAGCTATTAACTATGGCTACACCTTC.

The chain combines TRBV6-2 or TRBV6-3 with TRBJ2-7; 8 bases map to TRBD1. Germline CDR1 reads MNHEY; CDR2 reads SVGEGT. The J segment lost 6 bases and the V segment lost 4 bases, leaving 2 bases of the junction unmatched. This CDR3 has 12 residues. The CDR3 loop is CASSLTGVEQYF. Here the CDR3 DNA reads TGTGCCAGCAGTTTGACAGGGGTCGAGCAGTACTTC.

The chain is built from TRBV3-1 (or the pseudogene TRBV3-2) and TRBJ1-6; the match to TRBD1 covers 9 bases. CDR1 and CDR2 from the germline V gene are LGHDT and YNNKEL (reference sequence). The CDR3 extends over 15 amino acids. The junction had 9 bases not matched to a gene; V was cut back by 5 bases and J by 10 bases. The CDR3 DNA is TGTGCCAGCAGCGGCGGGACAGGGAAGGGGTCACCCCTCCACTTT. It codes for CASSGGTGKGSPLHF.

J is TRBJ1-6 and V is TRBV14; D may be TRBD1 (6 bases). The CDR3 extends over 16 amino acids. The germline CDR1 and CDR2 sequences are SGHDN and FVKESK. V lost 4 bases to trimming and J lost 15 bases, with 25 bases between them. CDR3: CASSPTRGLGSANLHF. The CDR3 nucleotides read TGTGCCAGCAGCCCTACGCGGGGGCTTGGTTCAGCAAACCTCCACTTT.

CDR3 nucleotide sequence: TGTGCCAGTCGGACAGGGCACTATGGCTACACCTTC. Translated, it gives CASRTGHYGYTF. V is TRBV19 and J is TRBJ1-2; 8 nucleotides line up with TRBD1. The V and J ends lost 8 bases and 3 bases, in that order; junction bases with no gene match: 2. The germline V gene encodes CDR1 LNHDA and CDR2 SQIVND (reference sequence). The CDR3 spans 12 residues. Combining the CDR3 with reference TRBV19 and TRBJ1-2 gives the whole variable domain DGGITQSPKYLFRKEGQNVTLSCEQNLNHDAMYWYRQDPGQGLRLIYYSQIVNDFQKGDIAEGYSVSREKKESFPLTVTSAQKNPTAFYLCASRTGHYGYTFGSGTRLTVV.

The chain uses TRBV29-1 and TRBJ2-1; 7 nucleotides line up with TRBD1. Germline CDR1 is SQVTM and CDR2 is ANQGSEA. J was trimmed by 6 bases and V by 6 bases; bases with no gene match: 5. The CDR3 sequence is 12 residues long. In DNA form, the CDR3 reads TGCAGCGTGGAACAGGGGACCAATGAGCAGTTCTTC. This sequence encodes CSVEQGTNEQFF.

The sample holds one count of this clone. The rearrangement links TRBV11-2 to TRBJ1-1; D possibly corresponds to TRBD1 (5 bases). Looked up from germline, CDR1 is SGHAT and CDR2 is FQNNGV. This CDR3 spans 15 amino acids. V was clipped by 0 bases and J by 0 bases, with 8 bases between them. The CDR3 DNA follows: TGTGCCAGCAGCTTAGATGTAGGGGTGAACACTGAAGCTTTCTTT. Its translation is CASSLDVGVNTEAFF. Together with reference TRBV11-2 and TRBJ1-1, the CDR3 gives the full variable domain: EAGVAQSPRYKIIEKRQSVAFWCNPISGHATLYWYQQILGQGPKLLIQFQNNGVVDDSQLPKDRFSAERLKGVDSTLKIQPAKLEDSAVYLCASSLDVGVNTEAFFGQGTRLTVV.

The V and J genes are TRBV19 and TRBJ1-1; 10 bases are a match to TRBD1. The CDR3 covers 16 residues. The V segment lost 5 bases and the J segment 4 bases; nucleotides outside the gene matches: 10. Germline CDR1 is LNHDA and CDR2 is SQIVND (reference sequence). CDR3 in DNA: TGTGCCAGTAGTCCAGGGGGGACAGGGGCAAGCACTGAAGCTTTCTTT. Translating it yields CASSPGGTGASTEAFF.

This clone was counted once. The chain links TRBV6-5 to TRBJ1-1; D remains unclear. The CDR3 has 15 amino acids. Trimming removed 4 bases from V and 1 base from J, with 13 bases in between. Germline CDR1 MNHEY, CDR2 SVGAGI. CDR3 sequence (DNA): TGTGCCAGCAGTTCCCCGAGGAGTCCGAACACTGAAGCTTTCTTT. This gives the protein CASSSPRSPNTEAFF.

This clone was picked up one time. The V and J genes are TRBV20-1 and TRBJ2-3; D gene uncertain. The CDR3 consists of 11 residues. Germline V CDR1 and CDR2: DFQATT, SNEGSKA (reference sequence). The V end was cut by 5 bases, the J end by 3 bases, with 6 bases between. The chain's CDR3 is CSADLTDTQYF. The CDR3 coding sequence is TGCAGTGCTGACTTAACAGATACGCAGTATTTT.

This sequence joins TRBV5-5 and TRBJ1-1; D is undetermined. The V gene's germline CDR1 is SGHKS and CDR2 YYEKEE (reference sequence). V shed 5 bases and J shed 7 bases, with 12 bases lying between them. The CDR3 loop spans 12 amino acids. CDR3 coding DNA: TGTGCCAGCAGACCGAACAGAGATGAAGCTTTCTTT. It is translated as CASRPNRDEAFF.

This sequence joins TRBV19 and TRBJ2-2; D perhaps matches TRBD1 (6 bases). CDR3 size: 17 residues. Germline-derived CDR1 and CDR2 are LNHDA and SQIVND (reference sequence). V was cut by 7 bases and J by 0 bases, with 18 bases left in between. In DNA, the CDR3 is TGTGCCAGTACAATAGGTCAACAGGGTCCGAACACCGGGGAGCTGTTTTTT. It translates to CASTIGQQGPNTGELFF.

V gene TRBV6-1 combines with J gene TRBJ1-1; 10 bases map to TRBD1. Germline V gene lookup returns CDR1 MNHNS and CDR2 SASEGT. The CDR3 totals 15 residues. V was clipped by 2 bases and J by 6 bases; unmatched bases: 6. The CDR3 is CASSENGDRGPEAFF. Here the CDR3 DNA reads TGTGCCAGCAGTGAAAACGGAGACAGGGGGCCTGAAGCTTTCTTT.

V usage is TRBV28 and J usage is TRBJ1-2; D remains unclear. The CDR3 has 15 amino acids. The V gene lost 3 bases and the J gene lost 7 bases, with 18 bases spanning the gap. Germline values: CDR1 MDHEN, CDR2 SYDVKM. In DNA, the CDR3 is TGTGCCAGCAGTTTGTCGACGGAGAGCCTTATTGGCTACACCTTC. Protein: CASSLSTESLIGYTF.